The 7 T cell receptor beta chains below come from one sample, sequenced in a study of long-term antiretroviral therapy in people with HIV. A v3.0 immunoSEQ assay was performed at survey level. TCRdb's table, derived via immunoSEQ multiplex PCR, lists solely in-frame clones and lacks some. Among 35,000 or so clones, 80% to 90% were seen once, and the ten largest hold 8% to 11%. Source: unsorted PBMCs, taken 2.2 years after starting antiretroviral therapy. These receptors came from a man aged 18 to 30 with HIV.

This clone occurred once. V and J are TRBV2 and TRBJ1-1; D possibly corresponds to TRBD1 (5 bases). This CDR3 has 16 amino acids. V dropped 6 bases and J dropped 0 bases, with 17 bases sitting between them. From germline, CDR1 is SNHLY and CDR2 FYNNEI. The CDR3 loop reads CASSVDRPLMNTEAFF. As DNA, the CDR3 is TGTGCCAGCAGCGTTGACAGACCCCTAATGAACACTGAAGCTTTCTTT. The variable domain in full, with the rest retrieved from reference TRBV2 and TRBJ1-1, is EPEVTQTPSHQVTQMGQEVILRCVPISNHLYFYWYRQILGQKVEFLVSFYNNEISEKSEIFDDQFSVERPDGSNFTLKIRSTKLEDSAMYFCASSVDRPLMNTEAFFGQGTRLTVV.

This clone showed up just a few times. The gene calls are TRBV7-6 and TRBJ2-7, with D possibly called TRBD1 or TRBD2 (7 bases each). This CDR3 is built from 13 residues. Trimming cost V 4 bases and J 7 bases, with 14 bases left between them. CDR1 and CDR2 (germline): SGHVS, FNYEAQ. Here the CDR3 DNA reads TGTGCCAGCAGCTCCAACAGGGGAGGGGAGCAGTACTTC. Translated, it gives CASSSNRGGEQYF.

CDR3 loop: CASSLPGQRTGELFF. CDR3 in DNA: TGTGCCAGCAGCTTACCGGGACAGAGGACCGGGGAGCTGTTTTTT. The chain combines TRBV5-4 with TRBJ2-2; 7 bases are a match to TRBD1. The germline CDR1 and CDR2 sequences are SGHNT and YYREEE (reference sequence). This CDR3 is built from 15 residues. V was pared by 2 bases and J by 5 bases, with 6 bases of the junction left unmatched.

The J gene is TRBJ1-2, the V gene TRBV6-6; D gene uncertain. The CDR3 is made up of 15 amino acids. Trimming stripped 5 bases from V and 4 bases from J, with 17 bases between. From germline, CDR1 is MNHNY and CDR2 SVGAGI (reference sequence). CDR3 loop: CASSHAQNKLYGYTF. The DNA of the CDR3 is TGTGCCAGCAGTCACGCTCAAAACAAGCTCTATGGCTACACCTTC.

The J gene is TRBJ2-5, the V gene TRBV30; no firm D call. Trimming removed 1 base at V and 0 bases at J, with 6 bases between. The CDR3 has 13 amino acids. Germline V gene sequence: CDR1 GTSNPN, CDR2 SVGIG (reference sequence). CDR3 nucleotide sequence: TGTGCCTGGAGTGACTGGTACCAAGAGACCCAGTACTTC. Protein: CAWSDWYQETQYF.

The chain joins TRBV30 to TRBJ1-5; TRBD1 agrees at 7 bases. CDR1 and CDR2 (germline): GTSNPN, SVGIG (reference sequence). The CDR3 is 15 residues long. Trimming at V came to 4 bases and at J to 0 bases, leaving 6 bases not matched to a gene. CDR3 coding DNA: TGTGCCTGGAACCAGGGGGGTTATAGCAATCAGCCCCAGCATTTT. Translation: CAWNQGGYSNQPQHF.

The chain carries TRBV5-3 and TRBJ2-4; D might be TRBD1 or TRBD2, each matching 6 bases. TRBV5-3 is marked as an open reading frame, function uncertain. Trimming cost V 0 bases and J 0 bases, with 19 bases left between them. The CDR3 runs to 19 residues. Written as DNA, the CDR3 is TGTGCCAGAAGCTTGGTCCCCGACAGGAGGGTTGTAGCCAAAAACATTCAGTACTTC. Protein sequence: CARSLVPDRRVVAKNIQYF.